What follows describes a single T cell receptor (beta chain). The data derive from a study of technical replicates of blood from a handful of donors. Sequencing was performed with immunoSEQ multiplex PCR; in TCRdb, only in-frame clones are kept and a portion is missing. The table shows tens of thousands of clones, with around 90% occurring only once. Sequenced material: T cells isolated from PBMCs. This TCR was recovered from a human donor in good health.

The CDR3 sequence: CASSASTGTEAFF. The DNA for the CDR3 is TGTGCCAGCAGTGCATCGACGGGTACTGAAGCTTTCTTT. J is TRBJ1-1 and V is TRBV25-1, with D hard to call. Trimming removed 4 bases from V and 5 bases from J, with 11 bases in between. This CDR3 contains 13 residues. In germline, CDR1 is MGHDK, CDR2 SYGVNS.